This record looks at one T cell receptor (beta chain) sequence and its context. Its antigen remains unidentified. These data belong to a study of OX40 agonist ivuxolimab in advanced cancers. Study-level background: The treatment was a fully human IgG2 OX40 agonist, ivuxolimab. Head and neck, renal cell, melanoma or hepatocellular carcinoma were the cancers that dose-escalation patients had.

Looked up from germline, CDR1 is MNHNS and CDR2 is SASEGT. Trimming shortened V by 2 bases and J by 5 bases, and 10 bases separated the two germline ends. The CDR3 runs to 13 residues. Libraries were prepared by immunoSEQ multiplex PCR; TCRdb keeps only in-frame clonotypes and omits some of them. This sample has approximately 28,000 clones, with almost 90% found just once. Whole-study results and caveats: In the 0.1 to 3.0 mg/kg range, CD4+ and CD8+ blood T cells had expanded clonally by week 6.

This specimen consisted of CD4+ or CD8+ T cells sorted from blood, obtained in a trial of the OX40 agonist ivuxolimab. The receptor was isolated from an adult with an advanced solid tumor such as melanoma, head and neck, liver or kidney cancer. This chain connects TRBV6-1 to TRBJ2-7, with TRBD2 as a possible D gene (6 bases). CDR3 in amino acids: CASSEREFHEQYF. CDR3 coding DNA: TGTGCCAGCAGTGAACGGGAGTTCCACGAGCAGTACTTC.